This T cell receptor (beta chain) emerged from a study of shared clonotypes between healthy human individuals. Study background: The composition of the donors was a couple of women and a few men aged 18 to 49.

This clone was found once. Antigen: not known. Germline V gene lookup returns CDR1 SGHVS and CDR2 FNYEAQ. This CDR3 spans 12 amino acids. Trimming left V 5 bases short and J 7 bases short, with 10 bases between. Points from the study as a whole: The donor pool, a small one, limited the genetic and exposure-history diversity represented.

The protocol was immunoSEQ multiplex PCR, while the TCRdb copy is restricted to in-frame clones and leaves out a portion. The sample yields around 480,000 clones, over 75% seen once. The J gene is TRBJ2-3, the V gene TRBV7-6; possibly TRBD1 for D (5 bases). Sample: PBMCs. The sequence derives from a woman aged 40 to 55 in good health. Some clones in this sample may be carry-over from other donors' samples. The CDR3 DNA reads TGTGCCAGCAGCCCCGACAGAAATACGCAGTATTTT. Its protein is CASSPDRNTQYF.